The entry below describes one T cell receptor (beta chain). The specificity of this receptor is unknown. No quality values exist for individual bases; no much larger clone is one base distant. The data derive from a study of blood T cell repertoires in COVID-19 (dated by TCRdb to 2020 to 2022). Notes on the research overall: Collaborator samples came from the United States, Italy and Spain and covered acute and convalescent phases of COVID-19. The material from the prospective study consisted of cDNA or gDNA derived from T cells, B-cell-depleted T cells, or PBMCs. The dataset comprised deeply sampled blood TCRbeta repertoires from subjects exposed to, actively infected with, or recovered from COVID-19. The repertoires were made available in a free public database intended to serve as a resource for research on the immune response to SARS-CoV-2. Samples came from the ongoing ImmuneRACE study (first 160 participants) plus 1,254 subjects from 6 global collaborators. Nearly every sample came with metadata listing a de-identified subject ID, COVID-19 status, age in years and sex. Where available, HLA class I and class II types were taken from metadata supplied by the sample provider and were not determined by assay-based typing. The paper's findings and limits, for the study overall: Clinical and demographic metadata were provided uncurated, with the amount varying by source and participant.

In the prospective study, participants were about 18 to 95 years old, resided in about two dozen geographic areas of the United States, and were enrolled through a virtual design. In the prospective study, participants were assigned to cohorts based on the clinical history participants reported in a screening survey and a study questionnaire. Exposed participants were defined as having been in contact with someone with a PCR-confirmed or clinician-diagnosed COVID-19 case within 2 weeks of study entry. In the prospective study, mobile phlebotomists collected whole blood, serum and a nasopharyngeal or oropharyngeal swab from each participant. Prospective study participants could optionally give additional blood draws and questionnaires over a roughly 2-month period. Before DNA extraction, prospective study blood samples were shipped either frozen or at room temperature. Inclusive of the bounding cysteine and phenylalanine, the CDR3 is 15 residues long. Kept here is only the CDR3 DNA, which spans 45 bases and is read in frame from base 1. The junction shows trimming of 3 bases on V and 6 bases on J, and the gene matches do not reach 9 bases of it. Looking up the germline V gene yields CDR1 SGDLS and CDR2 YYNGEE.

TCRbeta CDR3 regions were amplified from genomic DNA by means of the immunoSEQ Assay, a bias-controlled multiplex PCR. In the source study's methods: The number of nucleated cells in each sample was estimated by amplification of reference gene primers within the assay. To quantify the absolute abundance of each unique TCRbeta CDR3 rearrangement, sequence reads were collapsed and filtered. For each sample, productive Simpson clonality was calculated as the square root of Simpson's diversity index across productive rearrangements. In its TCRdb copy, this immuneACCESS table keeps in-frame sequences only and misses some clones. Where compared with another copy, unresolved V genes explain less than half of these, and the others have no known cause. V and J calls and clone size are copied from that table; D and trimming were computed from the DNA. This sample has roughly 58,000 clones in its table, and around 65% of those were observed once. The ten largest clones represent approximately 51% of the sample.

The rearrangement combines TRBV9 with TRBJ2-1; a stretch of 7 junction bases matches TRBD1. The sequence came from a woman aged 60-75 years who had been exposed to COVID-19. The sequenced sample consisted of PBMCs or T cells enriched from blood (not recorded which). At the DNA level, the sequence is TGTGCCAGCAGCGCCCGACAGGGCCTCATCAATGAGCAGTTCTTC. It is translated as CASSARQGLINEQFF.